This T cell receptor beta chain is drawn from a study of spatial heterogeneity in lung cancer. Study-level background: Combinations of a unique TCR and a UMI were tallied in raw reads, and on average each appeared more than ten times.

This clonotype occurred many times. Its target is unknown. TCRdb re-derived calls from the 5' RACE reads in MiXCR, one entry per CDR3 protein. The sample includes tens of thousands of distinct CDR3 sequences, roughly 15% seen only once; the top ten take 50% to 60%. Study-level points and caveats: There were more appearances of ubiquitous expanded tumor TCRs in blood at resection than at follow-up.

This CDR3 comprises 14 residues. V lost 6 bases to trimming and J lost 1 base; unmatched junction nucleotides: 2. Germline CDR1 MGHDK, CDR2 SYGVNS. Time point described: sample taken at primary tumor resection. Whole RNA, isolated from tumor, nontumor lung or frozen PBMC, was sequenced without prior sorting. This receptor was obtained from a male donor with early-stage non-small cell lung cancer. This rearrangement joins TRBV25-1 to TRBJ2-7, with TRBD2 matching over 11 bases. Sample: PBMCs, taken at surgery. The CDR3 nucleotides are TGTGCCAGCAGCGGGACTAGCGGATCCTACGAGCAGTACTTC. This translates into CASSGTSGSYEQYF.